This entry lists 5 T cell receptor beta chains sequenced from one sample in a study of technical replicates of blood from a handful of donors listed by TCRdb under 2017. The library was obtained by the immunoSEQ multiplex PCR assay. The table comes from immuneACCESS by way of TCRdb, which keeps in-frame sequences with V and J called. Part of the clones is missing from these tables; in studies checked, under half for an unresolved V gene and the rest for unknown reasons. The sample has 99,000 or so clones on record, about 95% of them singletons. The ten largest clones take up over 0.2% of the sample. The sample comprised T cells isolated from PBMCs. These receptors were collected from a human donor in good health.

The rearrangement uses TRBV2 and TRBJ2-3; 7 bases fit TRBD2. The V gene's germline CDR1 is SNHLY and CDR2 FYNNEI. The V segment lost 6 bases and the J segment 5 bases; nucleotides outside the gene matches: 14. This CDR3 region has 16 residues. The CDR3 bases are TGTGCCAGCAGCCCCGATCTAGCGGCTGGACGAGATACGCAGTATTTT. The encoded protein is CASSPDLAAGRDTQYF.

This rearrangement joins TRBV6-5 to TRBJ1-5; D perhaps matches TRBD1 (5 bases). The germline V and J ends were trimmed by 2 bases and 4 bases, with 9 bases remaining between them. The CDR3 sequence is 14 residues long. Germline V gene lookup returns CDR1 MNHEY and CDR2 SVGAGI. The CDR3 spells CASSYDRGNQPQHF. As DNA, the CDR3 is TGTGCCAGCAGTTACGACCGGGGGAATCAGCCCCAGCATTTT.

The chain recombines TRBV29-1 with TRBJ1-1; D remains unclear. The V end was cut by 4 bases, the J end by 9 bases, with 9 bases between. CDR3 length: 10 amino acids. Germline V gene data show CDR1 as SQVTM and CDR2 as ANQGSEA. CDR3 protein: CSVAEGKAFF. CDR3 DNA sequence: TGCAGCGTTGCTGAGGGCAAAGCTTTCTTT.

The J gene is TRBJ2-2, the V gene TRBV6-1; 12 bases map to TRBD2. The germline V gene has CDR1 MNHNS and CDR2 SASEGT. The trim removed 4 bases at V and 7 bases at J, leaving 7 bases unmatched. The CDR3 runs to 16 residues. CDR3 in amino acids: CASSVLAGGFIGELFF. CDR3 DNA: TGTGCCAGCAGTGTACTAGCGGGAGGCTTTATCGGGGAGCTGTTTTTT.

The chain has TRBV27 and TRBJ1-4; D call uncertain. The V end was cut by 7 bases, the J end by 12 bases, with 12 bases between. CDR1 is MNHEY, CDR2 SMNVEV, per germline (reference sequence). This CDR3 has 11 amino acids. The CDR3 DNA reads TGTGCCAGCACGCCCGGAGGACAACTGTTTTTT. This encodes CASTPGGQLFF.